A single sample gave rise to the 18 T cell receptor beta chains below, sequenced in a study of shared clonotypes between healthy human individuals. It was CD45RO-negative cells, positively selected for CCR7, that made up naive CD8 cells, with terminally differentiated effector memory CD45RA+ cells excluded. This table comes from immunoSEQ multiplex PCR, and its TCRdb copy is limited to in-frame clones, with some not included. The sample lists 560,000 or so clones; 90% to 97% were seen once. Material: naive CD8+ T cells sorted from blood. The receptors were gathered from a woman in her twenties or thirties in good health.

The chain joins TRBV7-9 to TRBJ1-1; the D is unclear. This CDR3 spans 12 amino acids. Germline V gives CDR1 SEHNR, CDR2 FQNEAQ (reference sequence). Trimming stripped 1 base from V and 8 bases from J, with 8 bases between. CDR3 in amino acids: CASSLGQSEAFF. CDR3 DNA: TGTGCCAGCAGCTTAGGCCAATCAGAAGCTTTCTTT.

The J gene is TRBJ2-1, the V gene TRBV4-2; 7 positions agree with TRBD2. V was clipped by 0 bases and J by 2 bases; unmatched bases: 7. CDR1 is LGHNA, CDR2 YNFKEQ, per germline. The CDR3 loop spans 17 amino acids. This CDR3 is CASSQEAPSGPYNEQFF. For the CDR3, the DNA is TGTGCCAGCAGCCAAGAGGCCCCTAGCGGTCCCTACAATGAGCAGTTCTTC.

The chain employs TRBV14 and TRBJ2-1, with D unresolved. The CDR3 runs to 15 residues. The germline V gene encodes CDR1 SGHDN and CDR2 FVKESK. V was pared by 0 bases and J by 6 bases, with 12 bases between. The CDR3 DNA follows: TGTGCCAGCAGCCAAGAATTCACCGTGAGCAATGAGCAGTTCTTC. This codes for CASSQEFTVSNEQFF.

This rearrangement joins TRBV5-1 to TRBJ2-7, with 9 bases fitting TRBD1. The CDR3 loop spans 14 amino acids. Germline V gene sequence: CDR1 SGHRS, CDR2 YFSETQ. The junction had 5 bases not matched to a gene; V was cut back by 4 bases and J by 3 bases. The DNA of the CDR3 is TGCGCCAGCAGCCGAGGACAGGGGTACTACGAGCAGTACTTC. Protein sequence: CASSRGQGYYEQYF.

V gene TRBV28 combines with J gene TRBJ1-2; the D is unclear. Germline V gives CDR1 MDHEN, CDR2 SYDVKM. The V end lost 3 bases, the J end lost 4 bases, and 12 bases lay between the germline ends. The CDR3 has 14 residues. In DNA, the CDR3 is TGTGCCAGCAGTTTTATGGGTTCTGGCTATGGCTACACCTTC. It codes for CASSFMGSGYGYTF.

The V gene is TRBV6-1, the J gene TRBJ1-5; D possibly corresponds to TRBD1 (5 bases). CDR1 and CDR2 from the germline V gene are MNHNS and SASEGT. The CDR3 covers 13 residues. V gave up 6 bases and J gave up 4 bases, with 10 bases separating them. The DNA of the CDR3 is TGTGCCAGCAGCGTCGGGGGAAATCAGCCCCAGCATTTT. It codes for CASSVGGNQPQHF.

The chain carries TRBV15 and TRBJ2-5; the D gene is possibly TRBD2 (5 bases). The DNA matches TRBJ2-7 better at its end, which makes the J call doubtful. The CDR3 runs to 14 residues. Germline lookup yields CDR1 LNHNV and CDR2 YYDKDF (reference sequence). CDR3 sequence (DNA): TGTGCCACCAGAGAGGGCCTGAACTACGTCGAGCAGTACTTC. Translated, it gives CATREGLNYVEQYF.

The chain carries TRBV7-9 and TRBJ2-7, with D possibly being TRBD1 (6 bases). The CDR3 extends over 13 amino acids. V was trimmed by 5 bases and J by 3 bases, leaving 11 bases between them. CDR1 and CDR2 from the germline V gene are SEHNR and FQNEAQ (reference sequence). The CDR3 bases are TGTGCCAGCAGCGAAACAGGGATCTACGAGCAGTACTTC. Its translation: CASSETGIYEQYF.

The gene calls are TRBV19 and TRBJ2-1; possible D gene TRBD2, 5 bases. Trimming removed 3 bases from V and 6 bases from J, with 18 bases in between. The CDR3 covers 16 residues. Germline V gives CDR1 LNHDA, CDR2 SQIVND (reference sequence). The CDR3 here is CASSMPQRTPGNEQFF. For the CDR3, the DNA is TGTGCCAGTAGTATGCCCCAGCGGACCCCAGGCAATGAGCAGTTCTTC.

The J gene is TRBJ2-5, the V gene TRBV5-4; maybe TRBD2 (6 bases). Trimming took off 3 bases at V and 2 bases at J, with 14 bases between the two ends. The CDR3 contains 15 residues. Germline CDR1 reads SGHNT; CDR2 reads YYREEE (reference sequence). This chain's CDR3 is CASSSPPAGQETQYF. The DNA for the CDR3 is TGTGCCAGCAGCTCACCCCCGGCGGGGCAAGAGACCCAGTACTTC.

This clone has a single count. The chain joins TRBV28 to TRBJ2-1; 11 bases match TRBD2. The ends lost 6 bases at V and 7 bases at J; junction bases unmatched: 8. CDR1 is MDHEN and CDR2 is SYDVKM in the germline V gene. The CDR3 runs 15 residues. The CDR3 loop reads CASSPVAGGPNEQFF. Written as DNA, the CDR3 is TGTGCCAGCAGCCCTGTAGCGGGAGGGCCGAATGAGCAGTTCTTC. Looking up the rest from reference TRBV28 and TRBJ2-1 gives the full variable domain: DVKVTQSSRYLVKRTGEKVFLECVQDMDHENMFWYRQDPGLGLRLIYFSYDVKMKEKGDIPEGYSVSREKKERFSLILESASTNQTSMYLCASSPVAGGPNEQFFGPGTRLTVL.

This clone occurred once. The rearrangement joins TRBV2 to TRBJ2-7, with D perhaps matching TRBD1 (6 bases). The CDR3 loop spans 15 amino acids. Germline loops: CDR1 SNHLY, CDR2 FYNNEI. V was cut by 6 bases and J by 1 base, with 16 bases left in between. The CDR3 nucleotides are TGTGCCAGCAGGCATCTGGGGGCCCAATCCTACGAGCAGTACTTC. Amino acid sequence: CASRHLGAQSYEQYF.

This chain uses TRBV9 with TRBJ2-6; D is perhaps TRBD2 (6 bases). This CDR3 is 13 amino acids long. The germline V gene encodes CDR1 SGDLS and CDR2 YYNGEE. V lost 8 bases and J 2 bases, leaving 8 bases between the germline ends. The CDR3 here is CASTGAGANVLTF. CDR3 bases: TGTGCCAGTACGGGAGCTGGGGCCAACGTCCTGACTTTC.

This clone has just one count. The same CDR3 can be traced to other DNA sequences in this sample. This chain connects TRBV5-6 to TRBJ1-4; D is unresolved. V was cut by 1 base and J by 3 bases, with 7 bases left in between. The CDR3 is 14 residues long. Germline V gives CDR1 SGHDT, CDR2 YYEEEE. CDR3 loop: CASSLWGSNEKLFF. The CDR3 DNA follows: TGTGCCAGCAGCTTGTGGGGATCTAATGAAAAACTGTTTTTT.

The genes are TRBV4-1 and TRBJ2-7; D is undetermined. Trimming removed 0 bases from V and 2 bases from J, with 11 bases in between. The germline V gene encodes CDR1 MGHRA and CDR2 YSYEKL. The CDR3 spans 15 residues. The DNA for the CDR3 is TGCGCCAGCAGCCAAGATCGGTATATCACCTACGAGCAGTACTTC. Translation: CASSQDRYITYEQYF.

This chain links TRBV10-3 with TRBJ2-3; no definite D call. This CDR3 comprises 13 residues. The germline CDR1 and CDR2 sequences are ENHRY and SYGVKD. V was trimmed by 8 bases and J by 0 bases, leaving 9 bases between them. The CDR3 DNA follows: TGTGCCATCCATGGTAGTAGCACAGATACGCAGTATTTT. This sequence encodes CAIHGSSTDTQYF.

For this clone: Other DNA sequences from this sample encode an identical CDR3 as well. J is TRBJ1-1 and V is TRBV5-4; TRBD1 is a possible D gene (5 bases). The CDR3 sequence is 13 residues long. Per the germline V gene, CDR1 is SGHNT and CDR2 is YYREEE (reference sequence). Between the trimmed V and J ends, which lost 0 bases and 3 bases, there was a span of 6 bases. The CDR3 loop is CASSLAGDTEAFF. The CDR3 region has the DNA TGTGCCAGCAGCTTGGCGGGGGACACTGAAGCTTTCTTT.

The chain uses TRBV5-8 and TRBJ1-1; 8 positions agree with TRBD1. Per the germline V gene, CDR1 is SGHTS and CDR2 is YDEGEE. The V segment lost 4 bases and the J segment 6 bases; nucleotides outside the gene matches: 5. The CDR3 loop spans 13 amino acids. CDR3 sequence: CASSPGGAAEAFF. In DNA form, the CDR3 reads TGTGCCAGCAGCCCAGGGGGCGCGGCTGAAGCTTTCTTT.